The sample holds one count of the clone carrying this T cell receptor (beta chain). Its specificity is not known. V lost 3 bases, J lost 1 base, and 9 bases lay in between. Germline V lookup: CDR1 MNHEY, CDR2 SMNVEV (reference sequence). The CDR3 totals 14 residues. The sample comes from a study of OX40 agonist ivuxolimab in advanced cancers. Study context: All patients had ivuxolimab intravenously every 2 weeks at 0.01 to 10 mg/kg.

Assay used: immunoSEQ multiplex PCR; TCRdb lists only in-frame clones, some missing. The table includes about 53,000 clones, around 82% detected once. General study results and limits: By week 6 at 0.1 to 3.0 mg/kg, blood CD4+ and CD8+ T cells had expanded clonally.

Blood specimens came from baseline, cycle 4 day 1, and cycle 7 day 1. The sequence came from an adult with an advanced solid tumor such as melanoma, head and neck, liver or kidney cancer. This sequence joins TRBV27 and TRBJ1-1; D gene uncertain. The specimen comprised CD4+ or CD8+ T cells sorted from blood, sampled in a trial of the OX40 agonist ivuxolimab. CDR3 residues: CASSFEDQNTEAFF. The CDR3, as DNA: TGTGCCAGCAGTTTCGAAGACCAGAACACTGAAGCTTTCTTT.